What follows are 20 T cell receptor beta chains derived from one specimen sequenced in a study of Ad26.COV2.S vaccination and SARS-CoV-2 variants. Sequencing was performed with immunoSEQ multiplex PCR; in TCRdb, only in-frame clones are kept and a portion is missing. The table records about 350,000 clones, approximately 90% of them present only once. The treatment was: some 20 received Ad26.COV2.S at low or high dose, single or two shots; about five received placebo; per-sample allocation not given. The samples date from day 63 after the first vaccine or placebo injection. Sequencing used peripheral blood, obtained in a trial of Ad26.COV2.S vaccine versus placebo. The receptors come from a person aged 18-65 years who received the Ad26.COV2.S COVID-19 vaccine or a placebo.

The CDR3 DNA is TGTGCCAGCAGCTCAGGACGGTGGTTCTTC. Protein sequence: CASSSGRWFF. This sequence joins TRBV7-2 and TRBJ2-1, with D hard to call. Germline-derived CDR1 and CDR2 are SGHTA and FQGNSA. The germline V and J ends were trimmed by 4 bases and 15 bases, with 10 bases remaining between them. The CDR3 has 10 residues.

The chain employs TRBV4-1 and TRBJ1-2; 11 nucleotides agree with TRBD1. The CDR3 is 14 amino acids. Looked up from germline, CDR1 is MGHRA and CDR2 is YSYEKL. Trimming removed 6 bases from V and 6 bases from J; junction bases left unmatched: 6. The CDR3 loop reads CASRRPGQGDGYTF. The CDR3 nucleotides are TGCGCCAGCAGACGCCCGGGACAGGGGGATGGCTACACCTTC.

On this clone itself: This may be a read error: a much more frequent sequence differs by one nucleotide. The gene calls are TRBV6-5 and TRBJ1-5; D is uncertain. The CDR3 length is 13 residues. V gave up 6 bases and J gave up 0 bases, with 6 bases separating them. Germline CDR1 is MNHEY and CDR2 is SVGAGI. CDR3 protein: CASSISSNQPQHF. The CDR3, as DNA: TGTGCCAGCAGCATAAGTAGCAATCAGCCCCAGCATTTT.

As to this clone: The same CDR3 can be traced to other DNA sequences in this sample. The chain uses TRBV5-1 and TRBJ1-4; TRBD1 matches 7 bases. CDR3 length: 14 amino acids. CDR1 is SGHRS and CDR2 is YFSETQ in the germline V gene. Trimming cost V 4 bases and J 8 bases; bases outside gene matches: 8. The CDR3 DNA is TGCGCCAGCAGCCCAACAGGGGTCGGAGAAAAACTGTTTTTT. Translation: CASSPTGVGEKLFF.

The chain combines TRBV7-9 with TRBJ1-1; 7 bases align to TRBD1. J was trimmed by 6 bases and V by 1 base; bases with no gene match: 5. The CDR3 sequence is 14 residues long. The germline gives CDR1 SEHNR, CDR2 FQNEAQ (reference sequence). CDR3 DNA: TGTGCCAGCAGCTTAGGTCACAGGGGTGCTGAAGCTTTCTTT. Protein product: CASSLGHRGAEAFF.

This clone came up once. V is TRBV2 and J is TRBJ1-1, with TRBD1 identical over 9 bases. V shed 9 bases and J 7 bases; nucleotides not matched to a gene: 6. Germline V gene data show CDR1 as SNHLY and CDR2 as FYNNEI. The CDR3 spans 12 residues. The CDR3 region has the DNA TGTGCCAGGATGGGACAGGGTAGTGAAGCTTTCTTT. Translating it yields CARMGQGSEAFF.

As concerns this clone: The same CDR3 is also encoded by other DNA sequences in this sample. This sequence joins TRBV12-3 or TRBV12-4 and TRBJ2-7, with TRBD1 identical over 7 bases. The J segment lost 4 bases and the V segment lost 3 bases, leaving 0 bases of the junction unmatched. This CDR3 is 12 amino acids long. The CDR3 spells CASSFRGYEQYF. The CDR3 bases are TGTGCCAGCAGTTTCAGGGGGTACGAGCAGTACTTC.

The V call is TRBV18, the J call TRBJ1-4; D remains unclear. Germline values: CDR1 KGHSH, CDR2 LQKENI. Trimming cost V 3 bases and J 0 bases, with 11 bases left between them. The CDR3 is 16 amino acids. CDR3: CASSPRKGTTNEKLFF. Written as DNA, the CDR3 is TGTGCCAGCTCACCCCGTAAAGGTACAACTAATGAAAAACTGTTTTTT.

The sample holds a few counts of this clone. The gene calls are TRBV6-5 and TRBJ1-2; no clear D. In germline, CDR1 is MNHEY, CDR2 SVGAGI. The CDR3 length is 14 residues. V was pared by 7 bases and J by 5 bases, with 17 bases between. CDR3 protein: CASIPLDGYYGYTF. The CDR3 DNA reads TGTGCCAGCATACCTCTCGACGGTTATTATGGCTACACCTTC.

V usage is TRBV15 and J usage is TRBJ1-1; D may be TRBD1 (5 bases). The CDR3 length is 15 residues. V was cut by 0 bases and J by 5 bases, with 13 bases left in between. CDR1 and CDR2 (germline): LNHNV, YYDKDF (reference sequence). CDR3 loop: CATSREGESGTEAFF. The CDR3 nucleotides read TGTGCCACCAGCAGAGAGGGGGAAAGTGGGACTGAAGCTTTCTTT.

This rearrangement joins TRBV27 to TRBJ2-7; 8 bases agree with TRBD1. The CDR3 has 19 amino acids. CDR1 is MNHEY, CDR2 SMNVEV, per germline (reference sequence). The V and J ends lost 5 bases and 3 bases, in that order; junction bases with no gene match: 21. The CDR3 spells CASSPTNPFGQGRYYEQYF. The CDR3 coding sequence is TGTGCCAGCAGTCCTACTAATCCATTCGGACAGGGAAGATACTACGAGCAGTACTTC.

The sample holds one count of this clone. The chain links TRBV2 to TRBJ1-1; no definite D call. Germline values: CDR1 SNHLY, CDR2 FYNNEI. This CDR3 is 14 amino acids long. V lost 3 bases, J lost 3 bases, and 11 bases lay in between. The CDR3 region is CASSEFRYDTEAFF. In nucleotides, the CDR3 is TGTGCCAGCAGTGAGTTTAGGTATGACACTGAAGCTTTCTTT.

The J gene is TRBJ2-7, the V gene TRBV5-1; 7 bases fit TRBD1. Germline-derived CDR1 and CDR2 are SGHRS and YFSETQ. After removal of 4 bases from V and 2 bases from J, the junction contained 6 bases not matched to a gene. This CDR3 is 14 amino acids long. This CDR3 reads CASSLTGDPYEQYF. Written as DNA, the CDR3 is TGCGCCAGCAGCCTTACAGGGGACCCCTACGAGCAGTACTTC.

V gene TRBV6-1 combines with J gene TRBJ2-7; D is uncertain. The germline CDR1 and CDR2 sequences are MNHNS and SASEGT. The CDR3 contains 12 residues. The V gene lost 2 bases and the J gene lost 7 bases, with 9 bases spanning the gap. CDR3 residues: CASSEPGREQYF. The CDR3 nucleotides are TGTGCCAGCAGTGAACCTGGTAGGGAGCAGTACTTC.

The chain recombines TRBV2 with TRBJ2-1, with no clear D. V gave up 6 bases and J gave up 1 base, with 13 bases separating them. Germline-derived CDR1 and CDR2 are SNHLY and FYNNEI. The CDR3 extends over 15 amino acids. The CDR3 loop reads CASRRDTASYNEQFF. CDR3 nucleotide sequence: TGTGCCAGCAGGCGCGACACCGCGTCCTACAATGAGCAGTTCTTC. Combining the CDR3 with reference TRBV2 and TRBJ2-1 gives the whole variable domain EPEVTQTPSHQVTQMGQEVILRCVPISNHLYFYWYRQILGQKVEFLVSFYNNEISEKSEIFDDQFSVERPDGSNFTLKIRSTKLEDSAMYFCASRRDTASYNEQFFGPGTRLTVL.

The chain joins TRBV28 to TRBJ2-2; 8 nucleotides match TRBD2. Germline CDR1 is MDHEN and CDR2 is SYDVKM. The CDR3 loop spans 17 amino acids. Germline trimming cut 5 bases from V and 7 bases from J; bases unmatched to any gene: 15. CDR3 in amino acids: CASSSTGSGASNGELFF. For the CDR3, the DNA is TGTGCCAGCAGTAGTACGGGTAGCGGGGCATCAAACGGGGAGCTGTTTTTT.

The V call is TRBV30, the J call TRBJ1-1; TRBD1 matches 7 bases. The CDR3 has 15 amino acids. With 1 base clipped from V and 7 bases from J, the junction kept 12 bases outside the gene matches. Germline-derived CDR1 and CDR2 are GTSNPN and SVGIG (reference sequence). CDR3 in amino acids: CAWSAARQGGLEAFF. In DNA form, the CDR3 reads TGTGCCTGGAGTGCCGCCCGGCAGGGGGGACTTGAAGCTTTCTTT.

The chain couples TRBV27 to TRBJ2-5; tentatively, D is TRBD1 or TRBD2 (5 bases each). This CDR3 has 15 amino acids. CDR1 is MNHEY, CDR2 SMNVEV, per germline (reference sequence). The V gene lost 2 bases and the J gene lost 10 bases, with 20 bases spanning the gap. CDR3: CASSLKGPSPRGQYF. The CDR3 DNA reads as TGTGCCAGCAGTTTAAAGGGACCATCCCCACGGGGCCAGTACTTC.

V is TRBV5-1 and J is TRBJ2-5, with D tentatively TRBD1 (6 bases). V gave up 2 bases and J gave up 5 bases, with 13 bases separating them. The germline V gene encodes CDR1 SGHRS and CDR2 YFSETQ. The CDR3 length is 14 residues. The CDR3 nucleotides read TGCGCCAGCAGCTTCAGGGGAGCATACGAGACCCAGTACTTC. Its protein product is CASSFRGAYETQYF.

This clone was seen more than once but under ten times. CDR3 DNA: TGTGCCAGCAGTGTTGACAGGGCGGGTGATGAAAAACTGTTTTTT. Translation: CASSVDRAGDEKLFF. The rearrangement joins TRBV2 to TRBJ1-4; 7 bases are a match to TRBD1. V was clipped by 4 bases and J by 6 bases; unmatched bases: 8. From germline, CDR1 is SNHLY and CDR2 FYNNEI. The CDR3 extends over 15 amino acids.